This TCR beta chain was documented in a study of T-cell reconstitution after alpha-beta-depleted transplantation in children (dated by TCRdb to 2016 to 2017). As for the study more broadly: Using TCR repertoire profiling, the study followed T-cell immune reconstitution in a quantitative way in children after TCRalphabeta/CD19-depleted allogeneic hematopoietic cell transplantation.

CDR1 and CDR2, looked up from the germline V gene (reference sequence), are SGHKS and YYEKEE. The CDR3 numbers 13 residues from cysteine through phenylalanine. The only DNA kept is the CDR3, 39 bases in frame from the first base. V was cut back by 1 base and J by 1 base, leaving a gap of 5 bases between them. The sample holds many counts of this clonotype. Its antigen target is currently unknown. The record has no base qualities; no much larger clone is one base away. The method was PCR. TCRdb records Illumina HiSeq 2500 as the sequencer. Molecular barcoding was employed in the preparation of TCR libraries, with unique molecular identifiers being used to normalize TCRbeta repertoire quantification. TCRdb trimmed public reads at Q25 via fastp, called clones via MiXCR and kept in-frame beta chains. Rows with a matching CDR3 protein are joined into one entry that keeps the most common DNA and genes. The sample table lists 83,000 or so distinct CDR3 sequences, about 8% of them with a count of one. The ten largest clones take up 5.5% to 8% of the sample.

The chain couples TRBV5-5 to TRBJ1-1; too little of a D gene remains to name it. This clonotype was sampled from a human donor who donated a stem cell graft to a child with congenital amegakaryocytic thrombocytopenia. The specimen was PBMCs from the stem cell graft donor, collected from the stem cell graft. This receptor has the CDR3 CASSLKGNTEAFF. The DNA is TGTGCCAGCAGCTTGAAGGGGAACACTGAAGCTTTCTTT.